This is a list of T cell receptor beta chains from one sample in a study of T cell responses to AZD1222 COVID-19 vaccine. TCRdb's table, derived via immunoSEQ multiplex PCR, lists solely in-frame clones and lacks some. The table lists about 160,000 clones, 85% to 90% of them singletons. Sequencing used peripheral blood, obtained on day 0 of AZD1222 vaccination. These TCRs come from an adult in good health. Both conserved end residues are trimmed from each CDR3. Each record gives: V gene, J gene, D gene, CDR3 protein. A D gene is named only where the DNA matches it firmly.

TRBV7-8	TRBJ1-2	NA	ASSLGQVGYGYT
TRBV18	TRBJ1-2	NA	ASSPTGTPPDGYT
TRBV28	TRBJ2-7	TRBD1	ASRPGQAYEQY
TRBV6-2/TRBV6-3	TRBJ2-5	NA	ASSYRREYQETQY
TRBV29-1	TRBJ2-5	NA	SVEVGGLEWETQY
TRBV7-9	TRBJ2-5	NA	ASSFDLANLGETQY
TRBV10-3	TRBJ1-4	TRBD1	AISETPGQGNEKLF
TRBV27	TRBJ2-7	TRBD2	ASAPGGGGYEQY
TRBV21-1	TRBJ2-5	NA	ASSKETQY
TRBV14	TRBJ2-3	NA	ASSQDRVIGDTQY
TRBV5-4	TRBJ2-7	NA	ASSLWVGVHEQY
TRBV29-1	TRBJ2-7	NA	SVLRDSYEQY
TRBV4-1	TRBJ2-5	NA	ASSHLQGGTQETQY
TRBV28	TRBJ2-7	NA	CGETCEQY
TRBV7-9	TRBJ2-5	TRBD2	ASSLGSGGYQETQY
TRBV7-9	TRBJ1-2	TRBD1	ASSLDRGGYT
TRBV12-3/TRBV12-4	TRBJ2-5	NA	ASNGGGPETQY
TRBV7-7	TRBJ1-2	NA	ASSRASCWGTKVYENYGYT
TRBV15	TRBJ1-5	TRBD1	ATSSDRGSWRQPQH
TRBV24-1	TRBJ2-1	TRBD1	ATSDPGQGDNEQF
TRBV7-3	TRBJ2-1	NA	ASSLTGGPPSSYNEQF
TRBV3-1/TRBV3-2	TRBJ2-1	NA	ASSQEWRNEQF
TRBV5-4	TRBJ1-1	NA	ASSLGPEAF
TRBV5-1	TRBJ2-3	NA	ASSAEGGLSTDTQY
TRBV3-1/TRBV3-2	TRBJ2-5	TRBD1	ASRATGGPRLETQY
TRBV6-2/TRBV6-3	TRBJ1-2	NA	ASSYSSREKGYT
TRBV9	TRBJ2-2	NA	ASSVEPGRTGELF
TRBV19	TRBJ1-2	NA	ASSIVGGRGYGYT
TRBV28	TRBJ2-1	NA	ASRTGGRRYEQF
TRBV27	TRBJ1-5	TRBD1	ASSLSTGSQPQH
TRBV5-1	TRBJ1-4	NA	ASSLSGREEKLF
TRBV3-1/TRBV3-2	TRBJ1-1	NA	ASSRTEGGNTEAF
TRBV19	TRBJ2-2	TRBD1	ASSPGQVNTGELF
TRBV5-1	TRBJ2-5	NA	ASSLEGTQY
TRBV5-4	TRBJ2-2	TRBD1	ASSLAPRDRGGTGELF
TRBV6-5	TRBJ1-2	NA	ASSSRRGAGFGYT
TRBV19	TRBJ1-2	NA	ASTSDGGYT
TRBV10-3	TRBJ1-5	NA	AISDERGTSNQPQH
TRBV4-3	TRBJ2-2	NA	ASSQAPLGATNTGELF
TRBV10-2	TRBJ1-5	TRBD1	ASSEPGGGNQPQH
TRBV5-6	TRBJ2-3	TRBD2	ASSMALAGGPAQDTQY
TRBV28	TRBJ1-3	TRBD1	AADRGYGNTIY
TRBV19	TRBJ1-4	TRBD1	ASLRTGYEKLF
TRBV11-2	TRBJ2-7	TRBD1	ASSLDDPGQESSYEQY
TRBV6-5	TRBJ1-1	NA	ASSYSRTTEAF
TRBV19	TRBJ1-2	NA	ASSIGQPQDYGYT
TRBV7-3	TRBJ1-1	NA	ASMESMNTEAF
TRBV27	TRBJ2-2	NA	ASTPGGQKNTGELF
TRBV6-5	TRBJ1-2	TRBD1	ASSQQGGYYGYT
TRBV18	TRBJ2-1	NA	ASSPSGEPHYNEQF
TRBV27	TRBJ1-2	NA	ATREANYGYT
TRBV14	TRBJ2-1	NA	ASSQADLNEQF